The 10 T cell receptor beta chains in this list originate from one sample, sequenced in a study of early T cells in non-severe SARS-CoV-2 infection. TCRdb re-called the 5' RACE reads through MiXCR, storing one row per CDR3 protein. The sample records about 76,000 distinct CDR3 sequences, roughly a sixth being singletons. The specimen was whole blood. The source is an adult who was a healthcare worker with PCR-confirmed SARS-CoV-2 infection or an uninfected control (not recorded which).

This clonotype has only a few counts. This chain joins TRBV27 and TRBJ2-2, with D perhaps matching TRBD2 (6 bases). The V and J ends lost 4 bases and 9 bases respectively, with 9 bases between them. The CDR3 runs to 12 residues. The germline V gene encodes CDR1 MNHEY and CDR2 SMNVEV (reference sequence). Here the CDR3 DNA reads TGTGCCAGCAGTTCGCGGGGCCGGGAGCTGTTTTTT. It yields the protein CASSSRGRELFF.

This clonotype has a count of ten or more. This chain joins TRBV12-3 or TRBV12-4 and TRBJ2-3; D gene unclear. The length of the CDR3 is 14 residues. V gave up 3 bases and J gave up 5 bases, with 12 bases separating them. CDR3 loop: CASSFLSAKDTQYF. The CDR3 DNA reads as TGTGCCAGCAGTTTTTTGTCAGCAAAAGATACGCAGTATTTT.

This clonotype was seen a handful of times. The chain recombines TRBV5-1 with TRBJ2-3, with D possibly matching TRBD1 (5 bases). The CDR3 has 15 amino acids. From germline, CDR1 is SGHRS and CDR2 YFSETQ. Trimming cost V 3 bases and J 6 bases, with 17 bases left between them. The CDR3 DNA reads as TGCGCCAGCAGCTCAGGCGAAGGGGCCGGGGATACGCAGTATTTT. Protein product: CASSSGEGAGDTQYF.

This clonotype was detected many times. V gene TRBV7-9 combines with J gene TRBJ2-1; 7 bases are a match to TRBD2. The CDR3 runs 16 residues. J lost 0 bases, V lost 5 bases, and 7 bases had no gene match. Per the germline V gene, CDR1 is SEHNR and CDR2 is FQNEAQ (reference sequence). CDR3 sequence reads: CASSPERGRSYNEQFF. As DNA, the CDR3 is TGTGCCAGCAGCCCCGAGCGGGGTCGCTCCTACAATGAGCAGTTCTTC.

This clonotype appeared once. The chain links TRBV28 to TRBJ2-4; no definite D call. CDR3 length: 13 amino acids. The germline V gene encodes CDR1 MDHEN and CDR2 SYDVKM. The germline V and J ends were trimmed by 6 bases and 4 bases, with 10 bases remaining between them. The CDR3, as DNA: TGTGCCAGCAGACTAATGGGGAAAAACATTCAGTACTTC. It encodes CASRLMGKNIQYF. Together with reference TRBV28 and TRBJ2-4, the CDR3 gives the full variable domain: DVKVTQSSRYLVKRTGEKVFLECVQDMDHENMFWYRQDPGLGLRLIYFSYDVKMKEKGDIPEGYSVSREKKERFSLILESASTNQTSMYLCASRLMGKNIQYFGAGTRLSVL.

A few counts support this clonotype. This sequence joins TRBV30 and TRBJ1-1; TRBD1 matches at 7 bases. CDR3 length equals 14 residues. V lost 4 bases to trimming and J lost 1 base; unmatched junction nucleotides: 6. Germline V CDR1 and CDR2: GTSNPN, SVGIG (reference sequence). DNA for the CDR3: TGTGCCTGGAAACAGGGGTTGTCGAACACTGAAGCTTTCTTT. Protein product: CAWKQGLSNTEAFF.

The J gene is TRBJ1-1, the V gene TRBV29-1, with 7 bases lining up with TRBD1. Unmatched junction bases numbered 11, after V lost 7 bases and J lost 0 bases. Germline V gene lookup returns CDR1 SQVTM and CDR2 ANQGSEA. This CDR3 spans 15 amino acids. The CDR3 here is CSGGKTGNMNTEAFF. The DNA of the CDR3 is TGCAGCGGGGGCAAGACAGGGAATATGAACACTGAAGCTTTCTTT.

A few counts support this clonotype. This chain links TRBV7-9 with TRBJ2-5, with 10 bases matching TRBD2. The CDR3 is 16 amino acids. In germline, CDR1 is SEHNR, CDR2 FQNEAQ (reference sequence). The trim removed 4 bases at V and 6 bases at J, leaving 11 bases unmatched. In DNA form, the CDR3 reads TGTGCCAGCAGCTCAGATGGAGCGGGGGGGGTAAAGACCCAGTACTTC. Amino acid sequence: CASSSDGAGGVKTQYF.

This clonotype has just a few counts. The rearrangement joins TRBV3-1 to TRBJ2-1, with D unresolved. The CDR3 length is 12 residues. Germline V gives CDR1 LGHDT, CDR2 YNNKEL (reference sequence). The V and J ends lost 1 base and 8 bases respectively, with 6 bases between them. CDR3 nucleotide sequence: TGTGCCAGCAGCCAAGCGAGCGATGAGCAGTTCTTC. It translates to CASSQASDEQFF.

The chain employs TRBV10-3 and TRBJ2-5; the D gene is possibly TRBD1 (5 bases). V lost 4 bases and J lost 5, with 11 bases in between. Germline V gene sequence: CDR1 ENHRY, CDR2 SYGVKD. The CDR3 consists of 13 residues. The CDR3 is CAISVKGLETQYF. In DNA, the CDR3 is TGTGCCATCAGTGTGAAGGGGCTGGAGACCCAGTACTTC.